This T cell receptor beta chain was sequenced for a study of CD4 T cells in relation to SARS-CoV-2 and coronaviruses. The unexposed donors gave CD4+ T cells in about 2010-2019, prior to COVID-19. Germline V CDR1 and CDR2: MNHEY, SVGAGI. With 5 bases removed from V and 7 bases from J, the gap between germline ends came to 17 bases. The CDR3 runs to 14 residues. TCRdb keeps only in-frame clones here, not all; method: immunoSEQ multiplex PCR. The data contain some 68,000 clones, more than 85% of them seen just once; the ten biggest clones take up approximately 0.2%. Note on this clone: Its target is unknown.

Findings and caveats of the study: No crossreactivity against non-spike viral proteins was tested here.

This receptor was obtained from a human donor in good health. The genes are TRBV6-5 and TRBJ1-1; D gene ambiguous. What was sequenced was naive CD4+ T cells from PBMCs. The subset is: naive CD4+ T cells isolated by negative enrichment. The CDR3 DNA reads TGTGCCAGCAGTCCCACTTTTCGGCGGAATGAAGCTTTCTTT. Translated, it gives CASSPTFRRNEAFF.